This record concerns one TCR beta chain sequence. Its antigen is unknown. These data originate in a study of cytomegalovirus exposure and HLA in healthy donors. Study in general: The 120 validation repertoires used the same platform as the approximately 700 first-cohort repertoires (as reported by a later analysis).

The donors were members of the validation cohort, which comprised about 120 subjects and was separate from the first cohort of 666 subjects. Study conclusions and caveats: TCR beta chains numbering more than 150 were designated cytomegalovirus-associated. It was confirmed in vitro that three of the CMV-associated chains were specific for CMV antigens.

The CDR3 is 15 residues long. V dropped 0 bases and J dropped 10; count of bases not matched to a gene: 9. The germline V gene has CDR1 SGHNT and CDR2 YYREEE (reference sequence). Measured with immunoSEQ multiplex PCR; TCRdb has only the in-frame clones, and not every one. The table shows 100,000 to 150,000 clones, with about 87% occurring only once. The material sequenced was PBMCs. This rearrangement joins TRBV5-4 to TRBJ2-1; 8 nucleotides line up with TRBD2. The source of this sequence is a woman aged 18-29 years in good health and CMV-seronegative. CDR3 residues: CASSLGVAGNKEQFF. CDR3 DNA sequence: TGTGCCAGCAGCTTGGGGGTAGCGGGGAATAAAGAGCAGTTCTTC. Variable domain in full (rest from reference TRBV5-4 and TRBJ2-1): ETGVTQSPTHLIKTRGQQVTLRCSSQSGHNTVSWYQQALGQGPQFIFQYYREEENGRGNFPPRFSGLQFPNYSSELNVNALELDDSALYLCASSLGVAGNKEQFFGPGTRLTVL.